This T cell receptor beta chain emerged from a study of blood T cell repertoires in COVID-19 (TCRdb year 2020). For the wider study: The collaborator samples originated in the United States, Italy and Spain and spanned the acute and convalescent phases of COVID-19. The material from the prospective study consisted of cDNA or gDNA derived from T cells, B-cell-depleted T cells, or PBMCs. Subjects who had been exposed to COVID-19, were actively infected with it, or had recovered from it provided the deeply sampled blood TCRbeta repertoires that made up the dataset. The repertoires were released in a freely available public database intended as a resource for research on the immune response to SARS-CoV-2. The samples were drawn from the first 160 participants of the ongoing ImmuneRACE study and from 1,254 subjects provided by 6 global collaborators. The sample metadata nearly always contained a de-identified subject ID, COVID-19 status, age in years and sex. Where available, HLA class I and class II types were obtained from metadata supplied by the sample provider rather than from assay-based typing. Findings and caveats that apply to the study as a whole: The quantity of clinical and demographic metadata differed by source and by participant and was supplied without curation.

Concerning this clone itself: The antigen it binds to is not known. The sample holds no much larger clone one base away, and base qualities are not on file.

The immunoSEQ Assay, a bias-controlled multiplex PCR, was used to amplify TCRbeta CDR3 regions from genomic DNA. The original pipeline was this. The number of nucleated cells in each sample was estimated from the amplification of reference gene primers within the assay. To quantify the absolute abundance of each unique TCRbeta CDR3 rearrangement, sequence reads were collapsed and filtered. Productive Simpson clonality was computed per sample as the square root of Simpson's diversity index over productive rearrangements. Sourced from immuneACCESS, this table was stored by TCRdb with only in-frame sequences that have V and J called. A share of the clones is absent; for the studies checked, an unresolved V gene accounts for under half, and the remainder has no known explanation. V and J calls and clone size come straight from that table; D and trimming were deduced from the DNA. The sample records some 200,000 clones, 83% of which are singletons. The ten largest make up roughly 1.3% of the sample.

The CDR3 measures 11 amino acids from cysteine to phenylalanine. Only the CDR3 DNA is retained, 33 bases long and in frame from the first base. The V and J ends are trimmed by 3 bases and 4 bases, leaving 3 bases between them. CDR1 SNHLY and CDR2 FYNNEI are derived from the germline V gene. In Seattle, one collaborating source enrolled patients while the infection was active and tracked those patients longitudinally over the course of disease. The collaborating institutions used their own protocols to collect whole blood in K2EDTA tubes. Collaborator samples were shipped for TCRbeta analysis as frozen whole blood, isolated PBMCs, or DNA extracted from either sample type.

What was sequenced was peripheral blood. The sequence was collected from a woman aged 25 to 39 with COVID-19, enrolled during active disease. The chain uses TRBV2 and TRBJ1-1, with the D segment identity uncertain. CDR3 region: CASSESTEAFF. At the DNA level, the sequence is TGTGCCAGCAGTGAGAGCACTGAAGCTTTCTTT.